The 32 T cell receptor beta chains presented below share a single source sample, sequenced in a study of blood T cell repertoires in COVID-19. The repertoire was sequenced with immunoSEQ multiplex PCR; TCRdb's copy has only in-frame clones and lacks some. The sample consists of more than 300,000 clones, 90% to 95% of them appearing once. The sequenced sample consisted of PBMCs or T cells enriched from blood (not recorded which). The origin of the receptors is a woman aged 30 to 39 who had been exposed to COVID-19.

CDR3 in amino acids: CATSRDRRLYGYTF. CDR3 nucleotides: TGTGCCACCAGCAGAGATCGGCGACTCTATGGCTACACCTTC. The rearrangement links TRBV15 to TRBJ1-2; D gene unclear. The CDR3 spans 14 residues. V lost 0 bases to trimming and J lost 4 bases, with 9 bases between them. Germline V CDR1 and CDR2: LNHNV, YYDKDF (reference sequence).

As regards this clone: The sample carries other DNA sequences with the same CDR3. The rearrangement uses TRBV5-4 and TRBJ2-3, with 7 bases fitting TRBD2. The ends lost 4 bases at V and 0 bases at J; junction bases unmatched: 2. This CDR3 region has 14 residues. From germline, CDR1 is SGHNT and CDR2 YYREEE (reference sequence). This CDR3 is CASSLGGSTDTQYF. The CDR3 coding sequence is TGTGCCAGCAGCCTCGGGGGGAGCACAGATACGCAGTATTTT.

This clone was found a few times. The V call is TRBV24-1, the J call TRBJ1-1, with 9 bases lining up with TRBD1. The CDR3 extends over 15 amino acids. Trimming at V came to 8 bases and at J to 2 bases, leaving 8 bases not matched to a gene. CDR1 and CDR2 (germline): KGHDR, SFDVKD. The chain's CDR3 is CATKGQGSQNTEAFF. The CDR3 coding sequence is TGTGCCACCAAGGGACAGGGATCACAAAACACTGAAGCTTTCTTT.

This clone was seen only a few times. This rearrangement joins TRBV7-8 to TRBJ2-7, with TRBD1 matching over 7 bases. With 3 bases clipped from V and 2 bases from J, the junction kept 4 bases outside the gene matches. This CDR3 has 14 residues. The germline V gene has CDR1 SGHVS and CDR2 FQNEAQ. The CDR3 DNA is TGTGCCAGCAGCTTGGACAGGCCCCCCTACGAGCAGTACTTC. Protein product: CASSLDRPPYEQYF.

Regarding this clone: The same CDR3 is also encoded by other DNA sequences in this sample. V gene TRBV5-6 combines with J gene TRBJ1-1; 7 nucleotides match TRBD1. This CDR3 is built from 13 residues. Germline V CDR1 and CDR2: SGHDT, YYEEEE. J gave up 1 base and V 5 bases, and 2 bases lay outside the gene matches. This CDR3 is CASRRTGNTEAFF. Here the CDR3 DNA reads TGTGCCAGCAGGCGGACAGGGAACACTGAAGCTTTCTTT.

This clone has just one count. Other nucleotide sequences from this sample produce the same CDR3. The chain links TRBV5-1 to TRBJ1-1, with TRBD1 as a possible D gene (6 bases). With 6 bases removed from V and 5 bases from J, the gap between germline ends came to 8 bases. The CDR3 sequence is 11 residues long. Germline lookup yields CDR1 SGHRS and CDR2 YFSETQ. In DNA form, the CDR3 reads TGCGCCAGCACGAGGGGGACTGAAGCTTTCTTT. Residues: CASTRGTEAFF. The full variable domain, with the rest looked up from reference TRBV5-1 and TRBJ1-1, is KAGVTQTPRYLIKTRGQQVTLSCSPISGHRSVSWYQQTPGQGLQFLFEYFSETQRNKGNFPGRFSGRQFSNSRSEMNVSTLELGDSALYLCASTRGTEAFFGQGTRLTVV.

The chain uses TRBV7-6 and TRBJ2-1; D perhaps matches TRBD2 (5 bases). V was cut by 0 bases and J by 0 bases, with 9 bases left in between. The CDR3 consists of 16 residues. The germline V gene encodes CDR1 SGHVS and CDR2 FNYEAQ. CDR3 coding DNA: TGTGCCAGCAGCTTAGCGCTGGGGAGCTCCTACAATGAGCAGTTCTTC. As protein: CASSLALGSSYNEQFF.

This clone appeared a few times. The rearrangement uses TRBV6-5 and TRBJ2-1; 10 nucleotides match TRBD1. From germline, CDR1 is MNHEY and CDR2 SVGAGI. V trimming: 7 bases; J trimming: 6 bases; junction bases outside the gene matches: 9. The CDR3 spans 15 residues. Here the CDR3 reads CASTLGQGNSNEQFF. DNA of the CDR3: TGTGCCAGCACCTTGGGACAGGGGAACAGCAATGAGCAGTTCTTC.

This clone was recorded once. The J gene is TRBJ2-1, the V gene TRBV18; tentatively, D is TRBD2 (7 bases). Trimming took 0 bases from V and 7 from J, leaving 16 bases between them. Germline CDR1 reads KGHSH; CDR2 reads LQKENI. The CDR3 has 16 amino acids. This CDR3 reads CASSPPRGALGNEQFF. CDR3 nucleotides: TGTGCCAGCTCACCACCACGGGGGGCCCTGGGGAATGAGCAGTTCTTC.

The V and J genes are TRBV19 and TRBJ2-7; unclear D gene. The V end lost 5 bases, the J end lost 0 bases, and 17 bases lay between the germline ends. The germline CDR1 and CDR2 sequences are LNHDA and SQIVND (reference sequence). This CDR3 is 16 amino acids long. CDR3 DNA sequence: TGTGCCAGTAGTGTGCAGACTCCATTAAGCTCCTACGAGCAGTACTTC. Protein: CASSVQTPLSSYEQYF.

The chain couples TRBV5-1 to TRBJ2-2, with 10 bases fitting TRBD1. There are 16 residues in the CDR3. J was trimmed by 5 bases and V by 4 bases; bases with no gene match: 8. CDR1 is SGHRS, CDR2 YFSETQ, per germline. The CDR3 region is CASSPADRGLTGELFF. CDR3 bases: TGCGCCAGCAGCCCAGCAGACAGGGGGCTTACCGGGGAGCTGTTTTTT.

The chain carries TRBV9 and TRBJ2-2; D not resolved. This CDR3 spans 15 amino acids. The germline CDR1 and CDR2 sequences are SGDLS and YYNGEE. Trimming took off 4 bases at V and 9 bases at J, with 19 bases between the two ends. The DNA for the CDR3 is TGTGCCAGCAGCACCACGTCTCCGAGGTCGCGGGAGCTGTTTTTT. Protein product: CASSTTSPRSRELFF.

The CDR3 sequence: CASAGQGYTEAFF. CDR3 nucleotides: TGTGCCAGCGCAGGACAGGGGTACACTGAAGCTTTCTTT. The rearrangement uses TRBV3-1 (or the pseudogene TRBV3-2) and TRBJ1-1, with 9 bases matching TRBD1. In germline, CDR1 is LGHDT, CDR2 YNNKEL (reference sequence). Trimming at V came to 8 bases and at J to 3 bases, leaving 4 bases not matched to a gene. The CDR3 covers 13 residues.

CDR3 residues: CASSRQGASGNTIYF. DNA of the CDR3: TGTGCCAGCAGTAGACAGGGGGCTTCTGGAAACACCATATATTTT. The chain has TRBV6-5 and TRBJ1-3; 10 nucleotides align to TRBD1. This CDR3 comprises 15 residues. Trimming removed 5 bases from V and 1 base from J; junction bases left unmatched: 2. The germline V gene encodes CDR1 MNHEY and CDR2 SVGAGI.

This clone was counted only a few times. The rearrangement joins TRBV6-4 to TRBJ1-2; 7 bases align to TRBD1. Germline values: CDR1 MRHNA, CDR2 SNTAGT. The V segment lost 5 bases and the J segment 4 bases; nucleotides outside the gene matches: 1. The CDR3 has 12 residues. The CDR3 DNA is TGTGCCAGCAGTAACAGGGGCTATGGCTACACCTTC. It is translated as CASSNRGYGYTF.

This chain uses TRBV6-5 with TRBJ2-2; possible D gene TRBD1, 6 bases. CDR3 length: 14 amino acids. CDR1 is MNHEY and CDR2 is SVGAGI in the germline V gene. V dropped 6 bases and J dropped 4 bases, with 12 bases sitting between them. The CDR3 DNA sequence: TGTGCCAGCAGCCGACAGGCGAGCACCGGGGAGCTGTTTTTT. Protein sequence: CASSRQASTGELFF.

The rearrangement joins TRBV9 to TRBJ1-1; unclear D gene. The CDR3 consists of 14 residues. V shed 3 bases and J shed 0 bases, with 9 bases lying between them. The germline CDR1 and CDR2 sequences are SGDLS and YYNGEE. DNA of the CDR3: TGTGCCAGCAGCGCTCACGGGGTGAACACTGAAGCTTTCTTT. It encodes CASSAHGVNTEAFF.

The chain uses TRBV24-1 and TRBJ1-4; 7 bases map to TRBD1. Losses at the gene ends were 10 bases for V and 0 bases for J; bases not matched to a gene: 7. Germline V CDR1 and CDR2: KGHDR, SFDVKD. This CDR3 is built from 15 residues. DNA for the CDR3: TGTGCCACAAGCGATACAGGGGCAACTAATGAAAAACTGTTTTTT. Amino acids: CATSDTGATNEKLFF.

CDR3 sequence (DNA): TGTGCCAGCACCCAAGAGAATCCCACGCAGTATTTT. Translated: CASTQENPTQYF. This chain links TRBV2 with TRBJ2-3; D unclear. The length of the CDR3 is 12 residues. CDR1 and CDR2 from the germline V gene are SNHLY and FYNNEI. V gave up 7 bases and J gave up 9 bases, with 14 bases separating them. The variable domain in full, completed from reference TRBV2 and TRBJ2-3, reads EPEVTQTPSHQVTQMGQEVILRCVPISNHLYFYWYRQILGQKVEFLVSFYNNEISEKSEIFDDQFSVERPDGSNFTLKIRSTKLEDSAMYFCASTQENPTQYFGPGTRLTVL.

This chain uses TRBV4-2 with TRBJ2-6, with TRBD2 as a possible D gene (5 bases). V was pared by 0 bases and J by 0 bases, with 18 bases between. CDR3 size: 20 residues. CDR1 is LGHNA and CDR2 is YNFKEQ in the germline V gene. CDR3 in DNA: TGTGCCAGCAGCCAAGATCTGAGTGTTCGGGGTTTCTCTGGGGCCAACGTCCTGACTTTC. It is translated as CASSQDLSVRGFSGANVLTF.

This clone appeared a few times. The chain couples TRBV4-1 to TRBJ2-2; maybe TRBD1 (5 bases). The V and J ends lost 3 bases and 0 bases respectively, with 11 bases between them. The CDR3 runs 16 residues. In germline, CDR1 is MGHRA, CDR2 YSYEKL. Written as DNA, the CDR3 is TGCGCCAGCAGCCATTCCAGGGCTCCGAACACCGGGGAGCTGTTTTTT. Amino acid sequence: CASSHSRAPNTGELFF.

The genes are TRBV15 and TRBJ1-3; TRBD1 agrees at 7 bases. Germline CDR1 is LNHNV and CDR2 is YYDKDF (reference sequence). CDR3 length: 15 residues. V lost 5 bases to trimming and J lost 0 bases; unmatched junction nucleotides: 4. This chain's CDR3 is CATSSRQGSGNTIYF. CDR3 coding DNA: TGTGCCACCAGCTCGAGACAGGGCTCTGGAAACACCATATATTTT.

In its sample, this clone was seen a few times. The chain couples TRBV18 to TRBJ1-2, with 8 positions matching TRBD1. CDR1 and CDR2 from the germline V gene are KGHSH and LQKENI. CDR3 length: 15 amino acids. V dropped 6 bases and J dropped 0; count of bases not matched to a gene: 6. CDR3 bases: TGTGCCAGCTCGAGGACAGGGACGACTAACTATGGCTACACCTTC. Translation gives CASSRTGTTNYGYTF.

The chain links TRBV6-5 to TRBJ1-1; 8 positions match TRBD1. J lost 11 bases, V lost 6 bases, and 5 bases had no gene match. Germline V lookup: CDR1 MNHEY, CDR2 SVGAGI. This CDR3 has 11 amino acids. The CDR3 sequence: CASRLRGRAFF. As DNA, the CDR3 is TGTGCCAGCAGACTCAGGGGGCGGGCTTTCTTT.

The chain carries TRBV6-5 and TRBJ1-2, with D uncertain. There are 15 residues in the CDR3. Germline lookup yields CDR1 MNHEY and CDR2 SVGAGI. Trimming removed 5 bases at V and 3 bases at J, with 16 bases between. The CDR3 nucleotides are TGTGCCAGCAGTCGTTCGGGGAAGACTTACTATGGCTACACCTTC. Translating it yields CASSRSGKTYYGYTF.

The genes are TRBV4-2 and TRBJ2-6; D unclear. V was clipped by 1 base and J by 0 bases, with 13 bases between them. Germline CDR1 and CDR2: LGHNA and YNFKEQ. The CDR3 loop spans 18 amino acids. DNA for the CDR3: TGTGCCAGCAGCCAAGTAGGCCAGGTTAGCTCTGGGGCCAACGTCCTGACTTTC. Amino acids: CASSQVGQVSSGANVLTF.

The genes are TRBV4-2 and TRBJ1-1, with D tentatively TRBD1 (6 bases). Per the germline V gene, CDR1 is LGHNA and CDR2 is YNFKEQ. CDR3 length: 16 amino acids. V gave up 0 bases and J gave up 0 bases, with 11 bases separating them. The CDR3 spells CASSQDGGQVNTEAFF. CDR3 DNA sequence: TGTGCCAGCAGCCAAGATGGGGGACAAGTGAACACTGAAGCTTTCTTT.

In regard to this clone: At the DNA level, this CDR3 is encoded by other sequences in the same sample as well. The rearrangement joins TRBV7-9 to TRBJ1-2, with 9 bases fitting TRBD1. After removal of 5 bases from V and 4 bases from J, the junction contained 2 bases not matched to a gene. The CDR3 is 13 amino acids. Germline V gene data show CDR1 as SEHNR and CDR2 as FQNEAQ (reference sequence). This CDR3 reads CASSRTGAYGYTF. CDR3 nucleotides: TGTGCCAGCAGCCGGACAGGGGCCTATGGCTACACCTTC.

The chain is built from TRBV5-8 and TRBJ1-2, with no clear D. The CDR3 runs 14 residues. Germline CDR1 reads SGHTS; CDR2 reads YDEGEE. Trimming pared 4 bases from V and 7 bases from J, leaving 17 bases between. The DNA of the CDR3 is TGTGCCAGCAGCCCCGACCGGCAGGAATTTGGCTACACCTTC. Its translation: CASSPDRQEFGYTF.

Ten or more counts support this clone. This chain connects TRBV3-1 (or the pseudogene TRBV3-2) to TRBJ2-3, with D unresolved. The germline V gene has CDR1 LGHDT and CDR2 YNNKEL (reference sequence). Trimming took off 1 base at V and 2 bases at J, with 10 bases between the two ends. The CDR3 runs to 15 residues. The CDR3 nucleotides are TGTGCCAGCAGCCAAGGTATGTTAGTCACAGATACGCAGTATTTT. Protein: CASSQGMLVTDTQYF.

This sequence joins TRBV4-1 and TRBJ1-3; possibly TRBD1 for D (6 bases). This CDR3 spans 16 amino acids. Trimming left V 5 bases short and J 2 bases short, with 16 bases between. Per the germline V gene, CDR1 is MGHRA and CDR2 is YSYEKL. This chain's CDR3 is CASSSWGGLAGNTIYF. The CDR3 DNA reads TGCGCCAGCAGCTCCTGGGGGGGGCTTGCTGGAAACACCATATATTTT.

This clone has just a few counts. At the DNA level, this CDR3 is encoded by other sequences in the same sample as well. The CDR3 DNA reads TGTGCCAGCAGCGATACAGGGGGCTGGAACACTGAAGCTTTCTTT. This sequence encodes CASSDTGGWNTEAFF. V gene TRBV3-1 (or the pseudogene TRBV3-2) combines with J gene TRBJ1-1, with 9 bases fitting TRBD1. Trimming removed 5 bases from V and 1 base from J; junction bases left unmatched: 5. The germline V gene encodes CDR1 LGHDT and CDR2 YNNKEL (reference sequence). This CDR3 spans 15 amino acids.